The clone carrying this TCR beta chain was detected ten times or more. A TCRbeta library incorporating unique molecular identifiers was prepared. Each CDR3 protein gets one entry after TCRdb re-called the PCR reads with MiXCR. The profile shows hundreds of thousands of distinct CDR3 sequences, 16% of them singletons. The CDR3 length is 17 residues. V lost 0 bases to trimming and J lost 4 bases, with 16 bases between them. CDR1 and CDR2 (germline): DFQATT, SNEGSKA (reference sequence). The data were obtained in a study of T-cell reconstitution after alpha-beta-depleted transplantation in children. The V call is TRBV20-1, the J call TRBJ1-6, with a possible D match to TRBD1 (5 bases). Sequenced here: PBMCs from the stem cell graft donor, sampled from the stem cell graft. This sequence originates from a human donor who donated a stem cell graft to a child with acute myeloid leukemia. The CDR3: CSARDPGTWEYNSPLHF. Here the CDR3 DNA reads TGCAGTGCTAGAGACCCTGGGACTTGGGAATATAATTCACCCCTCCACTTT.